This TCR beta chain was identified during a study of cytomegalovirus exposure and HLA in healthy donors. At the level of the study: The approximately 120 million unique TCR beta sequences, from some 170 million T cells, were found by an earlier analysis.

The sample holds a few counts of this clone. Germline CDR1 reads ENHRY; CDR2 reads SYGVKD. V lost 2 bases and J 3 bases, leaving 8 bases between the germline ends. The CDR3 loop spans 13 amino acids. This PCR relied on a set of 60 Vbeta primers and 13 Jbeta primers. Sequencing was performed with immunoSEQ multiplex PCR; in TCRdb, only in-frame clones are kept and a portion is missing. The table has about 200,000 clones, about 80% seen once. Material: PBMCs. This chain connects TRBV10-3 to TRBJ2-7, with D unresolved. The TCR originated in a woman aged 40 to 55 in good health and CMV-seronegative. CDR3: CAISEGPDYEQYV. The CDR3 coding sequence is TGTGCCATCAGTGAGGGGCCAGACTACGAGCAGTACGTC.